Listed here are 27 T cell receptor beta chains from one sample, sequenced in a study of shared T cell receptors in the human thymus. This table comes from immunoSEQ multiplex PCR, and its TCRdb copy is limited to in-frame clones, with some not included. Of just under 550,000 clones in the sample, more than 75% were seen once. These data were also filed under a second study, of human thymus T cells.

Sequencing input: thymocytes. The receptors shown here come from a boy less than two years old with a congenital heart defect.

The chain couples TRBV9 to TRBJ2-1; 7 bases fit TRBD2. The J segment lost 0 bases and the V segment lost 0 bases, leaving 12 bases of the junction unmatched. Germline CDR1 reads SGDLS; CDR2 reads YYNGEE. The CDR3 spans 19 residues. The CDR3 DNA is TGTGCCAGCAGCGTAGAATCCTTGGTGGCTAGCGGCTCCTACAATGAGCAGTTCTTC. Translating gives CASSVESLVASGSYNEQFF.

This chain uses TRBV18 with TRBJ2-7, with a weak D call TRBD1 (6 bases). CDR3 length equals 16 residues. The V end was cut by 0 bases, the J end by 7 bases, with 19 bases between. CDR1 and CDR2 (germline): KGHSH, LQKENI. CDR3: CASSPPIRDTSGEQYF. CDR3 DNA sequence: TGTGCCAGCTCACCACCGATCCGGGACACAAGTGGGGAGCAGTACTTC.

The chain combines TRBV27 with TRBJ2-1, with 11 bases fitting TRBD2. V shed 0 bases and J 3 bases; nucleotides not matched to a gene: 16. The CDR3 totals 21 residues. The V gene's germline CDR1 is MNHEY and CDR2 SMNVEV (reference sequence). The CDR3 DNA sequence: TGTGCCAGCAGTTTATCCATACCTTATACTAGCGGGAGCTGGGGCTACAATGAGCAGTTCTTC. This gives the protein CASSLSIPYTSGSWGYNEQFF.

This clone occurred once. The chain combines TRBV7-6 with TRBJ2-2; 11 bases align to TRBD2. Losses at the gene ends were 1 base for V and 5 bases for J; bases not matched to a gene: 6. Germline assignment: CDR1 SGHVS and CDR2 FNYEAQ. The CDR3 runs 17 residues. The DNA of the CDR3 is TGTGCCAGCAGCTTAGTAGGGCTAGCGGGAGGAACCGGGGAGCTGTTTTTT. It is translated as CASSLVGLAGGTGELFF.

The chain recombines TRBV11-1 with TRBJ2-5, with 7 bases matching TRBD1. Germline values: CDR1 SGHAT, CDR2 FQDESV (reference sequence). The trim removed 0 bases at V and 1 base at J, leaving 5 bases unmatched. The CDR3 length is 16 residues. Here the CDR3 reads CASSLASTGTQETQYF. CDR3 bases: TGTGCCAGCAGCTTAGCGTCGACAGGGACCCAAGAGACCCAGTACTTC.

This clone showed up just a few times. The J gene is TRBJ2-7, the V gene TRBV9; D may be TRBD2 (6 bases). Germline CDR1 is SGDLS and CDR2 is YYNGEE. The CDR3 covers 14 residues. V dropped 1 base and J dropped 6 bases, with 14 bases sitting between them. This CDR3 reads CASSVRPAEGEQYF. CDR3 DNA: TGTGCCAGCAGCGTACGGCCAGCGGAGGGCGAGCAGTACTTC. Supplemented by reference TRBV9 and TRBJ2-7, the full variable domain reads DSGVTQTPKHLITATGQRVTLRCSPRSGDLSVYWYQQSLDQGLQFLIQYYNGEERAKGNILERFSAQQFPDLHSELNLSSLELGDSALYFCASSVRPAEGEQYFGPGTRLTVT.

The gene calls are TRBV27 and TRBJ1-4; the D gene is possibly TRBD1 (5 bases). Trimming took 6 bases from V and 8 from J, leaving 19 bases between them. CDR3 length: 15 amino acids. Germline lookup yields CDR1 MNHEY and CDR2 SMNVEV (reference sequence). The CDR3 region has the DNA TGTGCCAGCAGGCGGAGACGGGGGGGGGAAGAAAAACTGTTTTTT. Protein: CASRRRRGGEEKLFF.

The genes are TRBV6-1 and TRBJ2-3, with TRBD2 identical over 14 bases. Losses at the gene ends were 4 bases for V and 5 bases for J; bases not matched to a gene: 8. The CDR3 length is 17 residues. Germline CDR1 and CDR2: MNHNS and SASEGT. Here the CDR3 reads CASSVQTGTSGGDTQYF. The CDR3 DNA sequence: TGTGCCAGCAGTGTGCAAACAGGGACTAGCGGGGGAGATACGCAGTATTTT.

The chain couples TRBV6-5 to TRBJ2-1; 7 bases agree with TRBD1. V shed 2 bases, J shed 0 bases, and the junction held 1 base outside the gene matches. CDR1 is MNHEY and CDR2 is SVGAGI in the germline V gene. The CDR3 contains 15 residues. The CDR3, as DNA: TGTGCCAGCAGTTACGCAGGGGGCTCCTACAATGAGCAGTTCTTC. Protein product: CASSYAGGSYNEQFF.

The chain carries TRBV6-6 and TRBJ2-7; tentatively, D is TRBD1 (6 bases). Trimming pared 5 bases from V and 3 bases from J, leaving 20 bases between. This CDR3 region has 16 residues. Per germline, CDR1 MNHNY and CDR2 SVGAGI (reference sequence). The CDR3 loop reads CASSAHRDKNVYEQYF. CDR3 sequence (DNA): TGTGCCAGCAGTGCCCACCGGGACAAAAACGTCTACGAGCAGTACTTC.

DNA of the CDR3: TGCGCCAGCAGCCAAAAGGACAGGGAGATTTCTAATGAAAAACTGTTTTTT. It is translated as CASSQKDREISNEKLFF. This chain connects TRBV5-1 to TRBJ1-4; 8 bases are shared with TRBD1. Germline V lookup: CDR1 SGHRS, CDR2 YFSETQ. J was trimmed by 3 bases and V by 4 bases; bases with no gene match: 11. CDR3 size: 17 residues.

This clone was seen only once. This chain links TRBV4-1 with TRBJ2-1; 8 nucleotides line up with TRBD2. V dropped 4 bases and J dropped 5; count of bases not matched to a gene: 7. The CDR3 length is 15 residues. Germline CDR1 reads MGHRA; CDR2 reads YSYEKL. Here the CDR3 DNA reads TGCGCCAGCAGCCCCGGGAGGGCCTACCACAATGAGCAGTTCTTC. It specifies CASSPGRAYHNEQFF.

This chain links TRBV5-6 with TRBJ1-2, with D possibly being TRBD1 (5 bases). CDR1 SGHDT and CDR2 YYEEEE come from the germline V gene. Trimming took off 4 bases at V and 1 base at J, with 11 bases between the two ends. The CDR3 is 14 amino acids. The CDR3 here is CASSPGHVNYGYTF. The CDR3 region has the DNA TGTGCCAGCAGCCCCGGACACGTTAACTATGGCTACACCTTC.

The chain has TRBV27 and TRBJ2-1; TRBD2 aligns across 8 bases. The CDR3 is made up of 13 amino acids. The germline CDR1 and CDR2 sequences are MNHEY and SMNVEV (reference sequence). V shed 8 bases, J shed 4 bases, and the junction held 4 bases outside the gene matches. The DNA for the CDR3 is TGTGCCAGCGGGACTAGTTCTTACAATGAGCAGTTCTTC. Residues: CASGTSSYNEQFF.

In this sample, this clone turned up a few times. The rearrangement joins TRBV4-1 to TRBJ2-3; 7 bases line up with TRBD1. The length of the CDR3 is 15 residues. Looked up from germline, CDR1 is MGHRA and CDR2 is YSYEKL. After removal of 1 base from V and 2 bases from J, the junction contained 3 bases not matched to a gene. DNA for the CDR3: TGCGCCAGCAGCCAAGTAGGGACAGACACAGATACGCAGTATTTT. Protein sequence: CASSQVGTDTDTQYF.

The rearrangement links TRBV10-3 to TRBJ1-5, with a tentative D call TRBD1 (6 bases). CDR1 ENHRY and CDR2 SYGVKD come from the germline V gene. Trimming left V 3 bases short and J 4 bases short, with 10 bases between. The CDR3 totals 14 residues. The CDR3 is CAISEGQQNQPQHF. Written as DNA, the CDR3 is TGTGCCATCAGTGAAGGACAGCAGAATCAGCCCCAGCATTTT.

The chain joins TRBV19 to TRBJ2-1; a weak D match, TRBD1 (5 bases). The germline CDR1 and CDR2 sequences are LNHDA and SQIVND (reference sequence). The V end lost 9 bases, the J end lost 4 bases, and 19 bases lay between the germline ends. The CDR3 is 15 residues long. CDR3: CASAYRKGPYNEQFF. CDR3 nucleotide sequence: TGTGCCAGCGCGTACAGGAAGGGGCCTTACAATGAGCAGTTCTTC. Looking up the rest from reference TRBV19 and TRBJ2-1 gives the full variable domain: DGGITQSPKYLFRKEGQNVTLSCEQNLNHDAMYWYRQDPGQGLRLIYYSQIVNDFQKGDIAEGYSVSREKKESFPLTVTSAQKNPTAFYLCASAYRKGPYNEQFFGPGTRLTVL.

The CDR3 DNA sequence: TGTGCCAGCAGCCAAGGAGCAGGGGCCTACGAGCAGTACTTC. Amino acid sequence: CASSQGAGAYEQYF. The V gene is TRBV14, the J gene TRBJ2-7; a possible D gene is TRBD1 (6 bases). Trimming took 1 base from V and 2 from J, leaving 9 bases between them. Germline V gives CDR1 SGHDN, CDR2 FVKESK. The CDR3 consists of 14 residues.

This chain uses TRBV18 with TRBJ1-1; unclear D gene. V was trimmed by 2 bases and J by 0 bases, leaving 10 bases between them. This CDR3 is 15 amino acids long. The germline V gene has CDR1 KGHSH and CDR2 LQKENI. Here the CDR3 reads CASSPNQTVNTEAFF. The CDR3 coding sequence is TGTGCCAGCTCACCAAACCAAACAGTGAACACTGAAGCTTTCTTT. Filled out from reference TRBV18 and TRBJ1-1, the complete variable domain reads NAGVMQNPRHLVRRRGQEARLRCSPMKGHSHVYWYRQLPEEGLKFMVYLQKENIIDESGMPKERFSAEFPKEGPSILRIQQVVRGDSAAYFCASSPNQTVNTEAFFGQGTRLTVV.

This chain joins TRBV27 and TRBJ2-1; 12 bases agree with TRBD2. The germline CDR1 and CDR2 sequences are MNHEY and SMNVEV (reference sequence). The CDR3 covers 17 residues. Trimming removed 5 bases from V and 6 bases from J; junction bases left unmatched: 11. As DNA, the CDR3 is TGTGCCAGCAGTCCATGGGCTAGCGGGAGGGAAGGCAATGAGCAGTTCTTC. This codes for CASSPWASGREGNEQFF.

The rearrangement links TRBV28 to TRBJ2-7, with D unresolved. This CDR3 is built from 13 residues. The V gene lost 2 bases and the J gene lost 4 bases, with 9 bases spanning the gap. Germline V gene data show CDR1 as MDHEN and CDR2 as SYDVKM. The CDR3 protein is CASSLGPEYEQYF. CDR3 nucleotides: TGTGCCAGCAGTTTAGGTCCCGAGTACGAGCAGTACTTC.

V and J are TRBV4-3 and TRBJ2-7, with a possible D match to TRBD2 (5 bases). V lost 0 bases and J 3 bases, leaving 9 bases between the germline ends. The CDR3 length is 14 residues. Germline V gene sequence: CDR1 LGHNA, CDR2 YSLEER. CDR3 amino acids: CASSQELRVYEQYF. Here the CDR3 DNA reads TGCGCCAGCAGCCAAGAATTGAGGGTCTACGAGCAGTACTTC.

V usage is TRBV5-1 and J usage is TRBJ2-5; the D gene is possibly TRBD2 (9 bases). The V end lost 2 bases, the J end lost 2 bases, and 22 bases lay between the germline ends. Germline-derived CDR1 and CDR2 are SGHRS and YFSETQ. CDR3 length equals 18 residues. The CDR3 sequence is CASSFGTSRGHQQETQYF. For the CDR3, the DNA is TGCGCCAGCAGCTTCGGGACTAGCAGGGGGCATCAACAAGAGACCCAGTACTTC.

The rearrangement links TRBV11-3 to TRBJ2-1, with TRBD2 matching over 15 bases. V shed 2 bases and J 9 bases; nucleotides not matched to a gene: 5. This CDR3 has 16 amino acids. Germline V gene lookup returns CDR1 SGHNT and CDR2 YENEEA. DNA of the CDR3: TGTGCCAGCAGCTTAACCGGACTAGCGGGAGGGAGTGAGCAGTTCTTC. It codes for CASSLTGLAGGSEQFF.

The chain carries TRBV27 and TRBJ1-5, with D maybe TRBD1 (5 bases). Germline loops: CDR1 MNHEY, CDR2 SMNVEV (reference sequence). CDR3 size: 14 residues. V was pared by 4 bases and J by 3 bases, with 10 bases between. The CDR3 DNA reads TGTGCCAGCAGTTCCGGGACTGACAATCAGCCCCAGCATTTT. It yields the protein CASSSGTDNQPQHF.

This clone was found once. The V and J genes are TRBV25-1 and TRBJ2-7; 10 bases match TRBD1. This CDR3 has 15 amino acids. V shed 6 bases and J 5 bases; nucleotides not matched to a gene: 10. Germline loops: CDR1 MGHDK, CDR2 SYGVNS. CDR3 region: CASRERPGQGHEQYF. CDR3 in DNA: TGTGCCAGCAGGGAAAGACCGGGACAGGGGCACGAGCAGTACTTC.

This chain uses TRBV4-3 with TRBJ1-1; the D gene is possibly TRBD1 (6 bases). Trimming removed 1 base at V and 5 bases at J, with 17 bases between. CDR3 length: 16 residues. The germline V gene encodes CDR1 LGHNA and CDR2 YSLEER. In nucleotides, the CDR3 is TGCGCCAGCAGCCAAGCTAAGACAGGTGAGGCGACTGAAGCTTTCTTT. Translated, it gives CASSQAKTGEATEAFF.